What follows describes a single T cell receptor beta chain. TCRdb keeps only in-frame clones here, not all; method: immunoSEQ multiplex PCR. The repertoire holds around 50,000 clones, with roughly 78% as singletons. The data originate from a study of OX40 agonist ivuxolimab in advanced cancers. The sample in question was CD4+ or CD8+ T cells sorted from blood, obtained in a trial of the OX40 agonist ivuxolimab. The clonotype comes from an adult with an advanced solid tumor such as melanoma, head and neck, liver or kidney cancer.

The CDR3 nucleotides are TGCGCCAGCAGCCTTGGACAGCAAGAGACCCAGTACTTC. This gives the protein CASSLGQQETQYF. The chain employs TRBV5-1 and TRBJ2-5, with D possibly being TRBD1 (6 bases). Germline CDR1 SGHRS, CDR2 YFSETQ. The CDR3 sequence is 13 residues long. Between the trimmed V and J ends, which lost 4 bases and 2 bases, there was a span of 9 bases.